This T cell receptor (beta chain) originates from a study of cytomegalovirus exposure and HLA in healthy donors. A remark on this clone: The antigen remains unidentified.

Points from the study as a whole: Overall, around 160 TCR beta chains were annotated as cytomegalovirus-associated. There were three CMV-associated chains whose specificity for CMV antigens was confirmed in vitro. Some V segments (TRBV6-2 and TRBV6-3 among them) were excluded as indistinguishable.

60 Vbeta and 13 Jbeta primers were used in PCR. The protocol was immunoSEQ multiplex PCR, while the TCRdb copy is restricted to in-frame clones and leaves out a portion. The table lists 100,000 to 150,000 clones, less than 80% of them singletons, with 1.9% in the top ten. The CDR3 covers 14 residues. The germline gives CDR1 SGHTA, CDR2 FQGNSA. Trimming removed 9 bases at V and 6 bases at J, with 21 bases between. The specimen sequenced was PBMCs. The receptor comes from a man aged 50 to 60 in good health and CMV-seronegative. The genes are TRBV7-2 and TRBJ2-7, with a possible D match to TRBD2 (6 bases). In DNA, the CDR3 is TGTGCCAGTGGGATCCGGACTAACTTGGGCGAGCAGTACTTC. It yields the protein CASGIRTNLGEQYF.